This is a list of T cell receptor beta chains from one sample in a study of CD8 T cells in Susac syndrome. Via MiXCR, TCRdb re-called the immunoSEQ multiplex PCR reads, giving one row per CDR3 protein. In the table there are around 140,000 distinct CDR3 sequences, roughly 76% of which are singletons. The sequenced sample consisted of CD8+ T cells from PBMCs. These receptors were taken from a human donor with multiple sclerosis. The CDR3 runs from the conserved cysteine through the conserved F or W. A D gene is named only where the DNA matches it firmly. Rows give clone size only sometimes, using once, few, many, or a class for an expanded clone.

cdr3_aa,cdr3_nt,v_call,j_call,clone_size,d_call
CASSKTVFDWNEQFF,TGTGCCAGCAGCAAAACTGTCTTCGATTGGAATGAGCAGTTCTTC,TRBV6-1,TRBJ2-1,few,-
CASTKLSSSYEQYF,TGTGCCAGCACCAAGTTATCCTCCTCCTACGAGCAGTACTTC,TRBV6-5,TRBJ2-7,-,-
CASSLSSGGAYEQYF,TGTGCCAGCAGTTTAAGTAGCGGGGGGGCCTACGAGCAGTACTTC,TRBV12-3/TRBV12-4,TRBJ2-7,-,TRBD2
CASSEWVKKGETQYF,TGTGCCAGCAGTGAATGGGTTAAAAAGGGGGAGACCCAGTACTTC,TRBV25-1,TRBJ2-5,-,-
CASSLAPADGNEQFF,TGTGCCAGCAGCTTGGCCCCCGCGGATGGAAATGAGCAGTTCTTC,TRBV5-6,TRBJ2-1,few,-
CASSPPWQSEAFF,TGTGCCAGCAGCCCGCCGTGGCAAAGTGAAGCTTTCTTT,TRBV7-6,TRBJ1-1,-,-
CATTGPWITEAFF,TGTGCCACCACAGGGCCTTGGATCACTGAAGCTTTCTTT,TRBV7-9,TRBJ1-1,once,-
CASYGQSQETQYF,TGTGCCAGCTACGGACAGAGCCAAGAGACCCAGTACTTC,TRBV5-5,TRBJ2-5,-,-
CASRPPGSNQPQHF,TGTGCCAGCAGACCCCCAGGGAGCAATCAGCCCCAGCATTTT,TRBV6-6,TRBJ1-5,-,-
CASSLSPGLPRDTQYF,TGTGCCAGCAGTTTATCCCCGGGACTCCCTCGGGATACGCAGTATTTT,TRBV27,TRBJ2-3,-,-
CASSHSDAPEFF,TGTGCCAGCAGTCACAGCGACGCTCCGGAGTTCTTC,TRBV25-1,TRBJ2-1,once,-
CASSHFPAASYNEQFF,TGCGCCAGCAGCCATTTCCCTGCAGCTTCCTACAATGAGCAGTTCTTC,TRBV4-3,TRBJ2-1,-,-
CASSLEGPGTEQFF,TGTGCCAGCAGCTTAGAGGGGCCGGGGACAGAGCAGTTCTTC,TRBV11-2,TRBJ2-1,-,-
CASSPWRRRQFF,TGTGCCAGCAGCCCCTGGAGACGGCGGCAGTTCTTC,TRBV11-1,TRBJ2-1,few,-
CASSRRTFAYGYTF,TGTGCCAGCAGCCGAAGGACGTTCGCCTATGGCTACACCTTC,TRBV28,TRBJ1-2,-,-
CASSEEGTINTVELFF,TGTGCCAGCAGTGAGGAGGGGACCATAAACACCGTTGAGCTGTTTTTT,TRBV2,TRBJ2-2,few,-
CASSQRGRNQPQHF,TGTGCCAGCAGCCAACGAGGACGGAATCAGCCCCAGCATTTT,TRBV3-1,TRBJ1-5,-,-
CAWSTISGAEAFF,TGTGCCTGGAGTACCATCTCCGGGGCCGAAGCTTTCTTT,TRBV30,TRBJ1-1,-,-
CASSTMTGGADTQYF,TGTGCCAGTAGTACCATGACAGGGGGCGCGGATACGCAGTATTTT,TRBV19,TRBJ2-3,-,TRBD1
CASSLDLMGTPTYGYTF,TGCGCCAGCAGCTTGGATTTGATGGGGACACCCACTTATGGCTACACCTTC,TRBV5-1,TRBJ1-2,-,-
CSARVLRGPGATNEKLFF,TGCAGTGCTAGAGTGTTGAGAGGGCCGGGGGCAACTAATGAAAAACTGTTTTTT,TRBV20-1,TRBJ1-4,-,-
CASSEAANQPQHF,TGTGCCAGCAGCGAGGCGGCCAATCAGCCCCAGCATTTT,TRBV2,TRBJ1-5,-,-
CASSFASGLTASYNEQFF,TGTGCCAGCAGCTTTGCTAGCGGACTGACTGCCTCCTACAATGAGCAGTTCTTC,TRBV13,TRBJ2-1,-,TRBD2
CASSLGRAGEQYF,TGTGCCAGCAGCTTAGGTAGGGCTGGGGAGCAGTACTTC,TRBV7-9,TRBJ2-7,-,-
CASSDSWTGRETQYF,TGTGCCAGCAGTGACTCCTGGACAGGGAGAGAGACCCAGTACTTC,TRBV2,TRBJ2-5,-,TRBD1
CASSEDRLNTEAFF,TGTGCCAGCAGTGAAGACAGGCTTAACACTGAAGCTTTCTTT,TRBV2,TRBJ1-1,-,-
CASSQDGYPGYTF,TGTGCCAGCAGCCAAGATGGTTACCCGGGCTACACCTTC,TRBV4-2,TRBJ1-2,-,-